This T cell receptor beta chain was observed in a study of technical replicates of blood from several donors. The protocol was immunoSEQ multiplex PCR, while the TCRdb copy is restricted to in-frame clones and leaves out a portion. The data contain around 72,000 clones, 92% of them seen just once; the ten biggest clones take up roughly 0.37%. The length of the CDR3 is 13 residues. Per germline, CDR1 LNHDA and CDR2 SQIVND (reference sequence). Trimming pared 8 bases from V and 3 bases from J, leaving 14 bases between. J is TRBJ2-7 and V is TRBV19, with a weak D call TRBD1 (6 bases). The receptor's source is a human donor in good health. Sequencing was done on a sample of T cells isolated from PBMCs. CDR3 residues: CASPPRQVYEQYF. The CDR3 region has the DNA TGTGCCAGTCCCCCCCGACAGGTCTACGAGCAGTACTTC.